Presented here are 26 T cell receptor beta chains from one specimen sequenced in a study of cytomegalovirus exposure and HLA in healthy donors. In the PCR, 60 Vbeta and 13 Jbeta primers were used. The data were produced by immunoSEQ multiplex PCR, yet TCRdb's version contains in-frame clones alone and is incomplete. Here the sample spans over 150,000 clones, 75% being singletons. Input material: PBMCs. All receptors derive from a male donor in good health and CMV-seronegative.

This clone was observed a single time. The CDR3 protein is CASSVGSLTKNTEAFF. The CDR3 DNA follows: TGTGCCAGCAGCGTAGGATCCCTAACCAAGAACACTGAAGCTTTCTTT. The chain carries TRBV9 and TRBJ1-1, with D unclear. Trimming removed 0 bases at V and 1 base at J, with 13 bases between. Per the germline V gene, CDR1 is SGDLS and CDR2 is YYNGEE. The CDR3 is 16 amino acids.

This sequence joins TRBV7-8 and TRBJ1-5; 11 bases align to TRBD1. The germline V gene encodes CDR1 SGHVS and CDR2 FQNEAQ. The CDR3 is 15 residues long. V was pared by 0 bases and J by 7 bases, with 2 bases of the junction left unmatched. CDR3 nucleotide sequence: TGTGCCAGCAGCTTAGCCTGGACAGGGGGCCAGCCCCAGCATTTT. It translates to CASSLAWTGGQPQHF.

This clone occurred once. This rearrangement joins TRBV30 to TRBJ1-4; weak D call: TRBD1 (6 bases). This CDR3 has 13 amino acids. CDR1 and CDR2 (germline): GTSNPN, SVGIG (reference sequence). V lost 5 bases and J lost 7, with 14 bases in between. CDR3 coding DNA: TGTGCCTGGGCCGGACAGAATACTGAAAAACTGTTTTTT. It encodes CAWAGQNTEKLFF.

V gene TRBV19 combines with J gene TRBJ1-2, with 10 nucleotides matching TRBD1. Germline values: CDR1 LNHDA, CDR2 SQIVND (reference sequence). This CDR3 region has 14 residues. Losses at the gene ends were 9 bases for V and 6 bases for J; bases not matched to a gene: 10. For the CDR3, the DNA is TGTGCCAGCGACGGGACAGGGGCGGACCATGGCTACACCTTC. Translation gives CASDGTGADHGYTF. The variable domain in full, completed from reference TRBV19 and TRBJ1-2, reads DGGITQSPKYLFRKEGQNVTLSCEQNLNHDAMYWYRQDPGQGLRLIYYSQIVNDFQKGDIAEGYSVSREKKESFPLTVTSAQKNPTAFYLCASDGTGADHGYTFGSGTRLTVV.

The chain links TRBV28 to TRBJ2-5, with D maybe TRBD2 (6 bases). The germline V gene has CDR1 MDHEN and CDR2 SYDVKM. V lost 3 bases and J lost 5, with 7 bases in between. CDR3 length: 12 amino acids. The CDR3 DNA sequence: TGTGCCAGCAGTTTTGCGGGGGAGACCCAGTACTTC. It is translated as CASSFAGETQYF.

V is TRBV19 and J is TRBJ2-7; 11 positions agree with TRBD2. V was pared by 2 bases and J by 4 bases, with 4 bases of the junction left unmatched. CDR1 is LNHDA and CDR2 is SQIVND in the germline V gene (reference sequence). The CDR3 contains 15 residues. Written as DNA, the CDR3 is TGTGCCAGTAGTATATCGACTAGCGGGATATACGAGCAGTACTTC. Translation gives CASSISTSGIYEQYF.

J is TRBJ1-1 and V is TRBV9; D call uncertain. Germline V gives CDR1 SGDLS, CDR2 YYNGEE. The CDR3 runs to 16 residues. Trimming stripped 4 bases from V and 1 base from J, with 17 bases between. The CDR3 spells CASSPRGRFPNTEAFF. CDR3 nucleotide sequence: TGTGCCAGCAGCCCCCGAGGGAGGTTCCCGAACACTGAAGCTTTCTTT.

V is TRBV13 and J is TRBJ2-7; no reliable D call. Germline V gives CDR1 PRHDT, CDR2 FYEKMQ (reference sequence). This CDR3 is built from 13 residues. V shed 5 bases and J shed 0 bases, with 8 bases lying between them. The CDR3 sequence is CASSPDTSYEQYF. In DNA form, the CDR3 reads TGTGCCAGCAGCCCAGATACCTCCTACGAGCAGTACTTC.

A few counts support this clone. Other DNA sequences from this sample encode an identical CDR3 as well. The rearrangement uses TRBV30 and TRBJ1-1, with 9 bases fitting TRBD1. The CDR3 is 13 amino acids. J lost 5 bases, V lost 0 bases, and 1 base had no gene match. Germline V lookup: CDR1 GTSNPN, CDR2 SVGIG (reference sequence). This chain's CDR3 is CAWSVTGGTEAFF. The DNA for the CDR3 is TGTGCCTGGAGTGTGACAGGGGGGACTGAAGCTTTCTTT. The variable domain in full, with the rest retrieved from reference TRBV30 and TRBJ1-1, is SQTIHQWPATLVQPVGSPLSLECTVEGTSNPNLYWYRQAAGRGLQLLFYSVGIGQISSEVPQNLSASRPQDRQFILSSKKLLLSDSGFYLCAWSVTGGTEAFFGQGTRLTVV.

This chain links TRBV4-2 with TRBJ2-1, with D unresolved. Between the trimmed V and J ends, which lost 1 base and 0 bases, there was a span of 7 bases. CDR3 size: 15 residues. Germline V lookup: CDR1 LGHNA, CDR2 YNFKEQ. The CDR3 is CASSQGNSSYNEQFF. The CDR3 DNA reads as TGTGCCAGCAGCCAAGGAAACAGCTCCTACAATGAGCAGTTCTTC.

J is TRBJ2-3 and V is TRBV19; TRBD2 aligns across 11 bases. Germline CDR1 LNHDA, CDR2 SQIVND (reference sequence). This CDR3 region has 16 residues. The V gene end was trimmed by 6 bases and the J gene end by 1 base; junction bases not matched to a gene: 6. DNA for the CDR3: TGTGCCAGTAGCCCCTGGGGACTAGCGGGCACAGATACGCAGTATTTT. It codes for CASSPWGLAGTDTQYF.

This chain uses TRBV29-1 with TRBJ2-1; D gene unclear. Trimming removed 7 bases at V and 5 bases at J, with 9 bases between. This CDR3 has 11 residues. The germline gives CDR1 SQVTM, CDR2 ANQGSEA. This CDR3 is CSGGFHNEQFF. In DNA, the CDR3 is TGCAGCGGCGGATTCCACAATGAGCAGTTCTTC.

This rearrangement joins TRBV18 to TRBJ1-5; tentative D call: TRBD1 (5 bases). The CDR3 totals 14 residues. Looked up from germline, CDR1 is KGHSH and CDR2 is LQKENI. The V end was cut by 6 bases, the J end by 2 bases, with 11 bases between. CDR3 sequence: CASSLQGGNQPQHF. The CDR3 coding sequence is TGTGCCAGCTCGCTTCAGGGTGGCAATCAGCCCCAGCATTTT.

Here the CDR3 reads CATSRDYKTGLQHF. The CDR3 nucleotides are TGTGCCACCAGCAGAGACTATAAAACAGGGCTCCAGCATTTT. This chain links TRBV15 with TRBJ1-5, with a possible D match to TRBD1 (6 bases). Between the trimmed V and J ends, which lost 0 bases and 12 bases, there was a span of 15 bases. Germline V gene lookup returns CDR1 LNHNV and CDR2 YYDKDF (reference sequence). This CDR3 region has 14 residues.

This clone was seen just once. The rearrangement joins TRBV6-1 to TRBJ2-4, with D uncertain. With 0 bases removed from V and 6 bases from J, the gap between germline ends came to 12 bases. CDR1 is MNHNS and CDR2 is SASEGT in the germline V gene. The CDR3 is 15 residues long. In nucleotides, the CDR3 is TGTGCCAGCAGTGAAGCGCACGGTGGTGGAAACATTCAGTACTTC. This sequence encodes CASSEAHGGGNIQYF.

V usage is TRBV30 and J usage is TRBJ2-4; TRBD1 matches 11 bases. This CDR3 is built from 14 residues. Trimming cost V 2 bases and J 11 bases; bases outside gene matches: 8. Germline CDR1 GTSNPN, CDR2 SVGIG (reference sequence). The CDR3 spells CAWSLRTGGLLQYF. CDR3 sequence (DNA): TGTGCCTGGAGTCTACGGACAGGGGGCCTTCTTCAGTACTTC.

This clone is a singleton in its sample. The V and J genes are TRBV30 and TRBJ2-2, with D perhaps matching TRBD2 (6 bases). With 6 bases removed from V and 7 bases from J, the gap between germline ends came to 9 bases. This CDR3 region has 11 residues. The germline V gene encodes CDR1 GTSNPN and CDR2 SVGIG (reference sequence). In DNA form, the CDR3 reads TGTGCCTGCCGGGGGAACGGGGAGCTGTTTTTT. This codes for CACRGNGELFF.

This clone was seen only a few times. The chain combines TRBV30 with TRBJ1-3; D is uncertain. Trimming shortened V by 7 bases and J by 4 bases, and 11 bases separated the two germline ends. This CDR3 contains 12 residues. The germline gives CDR1 GTSNPN, CDR2 SVGIG (reference sequence). The DNA of the CDR3 is TGTGCCTTAAAAGAGTCCGGAAACACCATATATTTT. Translated, it gives CALKESGNTIYF.

V usage is TRBV28 and J usage is TRBJ2-7; 8 bases fit TRBD1. This CDR3 region has 14 residues. V lost 4 bases, J lost 2 bases, and 4 bases stayed unmatched. From germline, CDR1 is MDHEN and CDR2 SYDVKM. The DNA for the CDR3 is TGTGCCAGCAGTTCTAGACAGGGGACCTACGAGCAGTACTTC. Amino acids: CASSSRQGTYEQYF.

This clone showed up just once. The V gene is TRBV19, the J gene TRBJ1-5; 7 nucleotides agree with TRBD1. V gave up 7 bases and J gave up 9 bases; unmatched junction bases: 12. Germline-derived CDR1 and CDR2 are LNHDA and SQIVND (reference sequence). This CDR3 comprises 14 residues. CDR3 sequence reads: CASTEGGRGPPQHF. The CDR3 bases are TGTGCCAGTACCGAAGGGGGCCGAGGGCCGCCCCAGCATTTT.

The chain combines TRBV7-8 with TRBJ1-4; 9 nucleotides match TRBD1. The CDR3 loop spans 13 amino acids. The germline CDR1 and CDR2 sequences are SGHVS and FQNEAQ. Unmatched junction bases numbered 4, after V lost 7 bases and J lost 7 bases. CDR3 in amino acids: CASTPGQGEKLFF. The CDR3 coding sequence is TGTGCCAGCACGCCGGGACAGGGTGAAAAACTGTTTTTT.

The chain joins TRBV28 to TRBJ1-5, with 7 bases fitting TRBD1. The germline V gene encodes CDR1 MDHEN and CDR2 SYDVKM. The CDR3 spans 16 residues. Trimming removed 4 bases from V and 4 bases from J; junction bases left unmatched: 10. In DNA form, the CDR3 reads TGTGCCAGCAGTTCCTTCGGACAGGCCGCAAATCAGCCCCAGCATTTT. Encoded protein: CASSSFGQAANQPQHF. Filled out from reference TRBV28 and TRBJ1-5, the complete variable domain reads DVKVTQSSRYLVKRTGEKVFLECVQDMDHENMFWYRQDPGLGLRLIYFSYDVKMKEKGDIPEGYSVSREKKERFSLILESASTNQTSMYLCASSSFGQAANQPQHFGDGTRLSIL.

This chain connects TRBV30 to TRBJ2-4, with 11 bases lining up with TRBD2. CDR1 is GTSNPN, CDR2 SVGIG, per germline (reference sequence). CDR3 length: 15 residues. The junction had 5 bases not matched to a gene; V was cut back by 1 base and J by 6 bases. The CDR3 DNA reads TGTGCCTGGAGTGGCCGCGGGACTAGCGGAAACATTCAGTACTTC. Residues: CAWSGRGTSGNIQYF.

The chain combines TRBV6-1 with TRBJ2-3; 11 bases align to TRBD2. This CDR3 spans 15 amino acids. V lost 3 bases, J lost 5 bases, and 4 bases stayed unmatched. Germline V gene sequence: CDR1 MNHNS, CDR2 SASEGT. The CDR3 region is CASSETLAGGDTQYF. Written as DNA, the CDR3 is TGTGCCAGCAGTGAGACTCTAGCGGGGGGAGATACGCAGTATTTT.

DNA for the CDR3: TGCGCCAGCAGCTTTGGGACAGGGACCAATGAGCAGTTCTTC. It yields the protein CASSFGTGTNEQFF. The J gene is TRBJ2-1, the V gene TRBV5-1; 9 bases match TRBD1. The junction had 3 bases not matched to a gene; V was cut back by 2 bases and J by 6 bases. Germline V gene lookup returns CDR1 SGHRS and CDR2 YFSETQ. CDR3 length equals 14 residues.

This clone was seen a handful of times. Mismatch with germline at one junction end may stem from a read error. The V and J genes are TRBV27 and TRBJ1-4; the match to TRBD1 covers 9 bases. This CDR3 contains 15 residues. Germline values: CDR1 MNHEY, CDR2 SMNVEV (reference sequence). The CDR3 protein is CASSLSGQGYEKLFF. CDR3 nucleotides: TGTGCCAGCAGCTTATCAGGACAGGGGTATGAAAAACTGTTTTTT.